This entry is about one TCR beta chain. Its matching antigen is unknown. This specimen belongs to a study of shared clonotypes between healthy human individuals. Study-level points and caveats: Clonotype sharing among donors, it was expected, would be affected by sequencing depth. On the whole, naive subsets had larger estimated richness than memory subsets had.

Germline-derived CDR1 and CDR2 are GTSNPN and SVGIG (reference sequence). Trimming stripped 4 bases from V and 0 bases from J, with 12 bases between. This CDR3 has 14 residues. Generated by immunoSEQ multiplex PCR, the TCRdb table keeps only in-frame clones and is missing some. The table shows 2 million to 2.5 million clones, with more than 85% occurring only once. The source material was naive CD4+ T cells from PBMCs. Subset denoted: CD45RA+ positively selected. This receptor was taken from a man aged 18 to 29 in good health. Some clones in this sample may be carry-over from other donors' samples. The V gene is TRBV30, the J gene TRBJ1-1, with a weak D call TRBD1 (5 bases). For the CDR3, the DNA is TGTGCCTGGACCCCAGACAGTCTGAACACTGAAGCTTTCTTT. This encodes CAWTPDSLNTEAFF. The entire variable domain, with the rest obtained from reference TRBV30 and TRBJ1-1, is as follows: SQTIHQWPATLVQPVGSPLSLECTVEGTSNPNLYWYRQAAGRGLQLLFYSVGIGQISSEVPQNLSASRPQDRQFILSSKKLLLSDSGFYLCAWTPDSLNTEAFFGQGTRLTVV.